The present T cell receptor beta chain was sequenced within a study of shared clonotypes between healthy human individuals (dated by TCRdb to 2018 to 2020). Concerning the study at large: Two women and a few men aged 18 to 49 years were included in the cohort. Per donor, three plates each were used for CD4 naive and CD4 memory, two for CD8 naive, and one for CD8 memory. Blood TCR repertoires of four to six healthy adults were deeply sequenced to estimate repertoire size and the extent of clonotype sharing between individuals. To increase sequencing depth and limit assay-specific biases, different laboratories used diverse techniques to prepare libraries and sequence TCR repertoires. Each donor's leukapheresis produced roughly between roughly 0.85 and 9 billion PBMCs.

Donors were healthy HIV-negative adults with no recently reported acute infections or vaccinations. Every donor was a Caucasian adult living in Nashville, Tennessee, USA. CD4+ T cells were enriched by magnetic negative selection, after which naive cells were positively selected on CD45RA and the negative fraction was taken as the memory subset. Blood was collected by leukapheresis, and PBMCs were isolated by Ficoll-Histopaque density gradient centrifugation and then cryopreserved in liquid nitrogen vapor phase. Analytical flow cytometry was used to check the purity and quantity of every magnetically sorted T cell population. Genomic DNA was isolated from every sorted fraction and measured by UV absorbance on a Nanodrop 2000c. TCR CDR3 regions were amplified from genomic DNA by multiplex PCR using the deep immunoSEQ assay. Genomic DNA extracted from each cell subset was distributed evenly over all wells of several immunoSEQ 96-well plates, and each plate served as one replicate. For sorted subsets, approximately 210 ng genomic DNA, equal to some 28,000 T cell genomes, was loaded into each replicate PCR. Purified libraries were quantified with a Qubit 3.0 fluorometer, sized on a Bioanalyzer 2100, and re-quantified with the KAPA Library Quantification kit. Every immunoSEQ 96-well plate was sequenced on a dedicated single-read 150-cycle Illumina NextSeq 550 flow cell. Per the authors' processing: The immunoSEQ output contained only junctional sequences without quality scores, so filtering could not match that applied to full-length reads. Sequences were annotated with PyIR, a Python wrapper for IgBLAST v1.9, and V/J genes and CDR3 were assigned using IMGT germline references. Any read was removed if the V/J assignment was weak (E-value above 1e-6), the CDR3 was missing, or the read contained stop codons, out-of-frame junctions, or ambiguous translated residues. A V3J clonotype was defined by an identical inferred V gene, J gene, and CDR3 amino acid sequence. The percentage overlap between two repertoires was calculated by dividing the number of shared unique clonotypes by the size of the smaller repertoire. Repertoire richness was assessed with RTK rarefaction, the Chao1 estimator, and Recon v2.1 estimates of unobserved clonotypes. OLGA was used to compute generation probabilities for all TCRbeta clonotypes that the gDNA method yielded from a few donors. The source is immuneACCESS, and TCRdb retained only in-frame sequences with V and J called. Part of the clones is not carried over; for the studies checked, unresolved V genes explain less than half of this, and the remainder is unexplained. V, J and clone size are taken as reported in that table, and D and trimming were inferred from the DNA itself. The sample yields about 2 million clones; 85% to 95% were counted once. The ten biggest clones cover more than 0.1% of the sample.

The germline V gene (reference sequence) sets CDR1 to MNHEY and CDR2 to SMNVEV. The CDR3, cysteine through phenylalanine, is 17 amino acids long. The kept DNA is CDR3 alone, 51 bases in frame from the first base. From V the trimming removes 3 bases and from J it removes 4 bases, while the gene matches leave 9 bases of the junction unaccounted for. The full study reports these points: Naive subsets generally had larger estimated clonotype richness than memory subsets. Clonotypes shared by all four sorted-subset donors showed higher generation probabilities than non-shared clonotypes. Only blood was sampled, and tissue TCR repertoires likely differ from those in blood. When a handful of donors were compared, the shared fraction of clonotypes was 5% to 6.5% for naive CD4, 3% to 4% for naive CD8, 2.3% for memory CD4, and 0.4% for memory CD8. Based on pairwise subsampling, the degree of clonotype sharing among donors was expected to be affected by sequencing depth. Even with the large sequencing depth, rarefaction of the sorted-subset datasets indicated that sequencing was incomplete. Because the study included a small number of donors, the genetic and exposure-history diversity represented was limited.

In this sample, this clone turned up a few times. The antigen it binds to is not known. One base away there is no much larger clone; base qualities are not given. The chain employs TRBV27 and TRBJ1-2; the junction holds 12 bases that match TRBD1. The sequence was obtained from a man younger than 30 in good health. The specimen sequenced was naive CD4+ T cells sorted from blood. The sample's cell subset or site label, in plain terms: CD45RA+ positively selected. The CDR3 region reads CASSLIGTGGASYGYTF. The sequence in DNA is TGTGCCAGCAGTTTGATAGGGACAGGGGGCGCCAGCTATGGCTACACCTTC.